The 30 T cell receptor beta chains below were found in one sample sequenced in a study of blood T cells in healthy people across ages. A second PCR, run for roughly 7 to 11 cycles, used a sample-barcoded 5' primer plus a J-beta primer mix. TCRdb reanalysed the 5' RACE reads using MiXCR and keeps one entry per CDR3 protein. Counted here are approximately 1,000,000 distinct CDR3 sequences, more than 30% occurring once; the ten biggest clones make up over 10%. Sample: blood. The receptor source for this set is a man aged 18 to 30 in good health.

J is TRBJ2-1 and V is TRBV11-2; 9 bases match TRBD2. The CDR3 is made up of 16 amino acids. Trimming cost V 5 bases and J 6 bases; bases outside gene matches: 11. Germline-derived CDR1 and CDR2 are SGHAT and FQNNGV. CDR3 in amino acids: CASSPSPGLAGNEQFF. CDR3 in DNA: TGTGCCAGCAGCCCCTCGCCGGGACTAGCAGGCAATGAGCAGTTCTTC. The full variable domain, with the rest looked up from reference TRBV11-2 and TRBJ2-1, is EAGVAQSPRYKIIEKRQSVAFWCNPISGHATLYWYQQILGQGPKLLIQFQNNGVVDDSQLPKDRFSAERLKGVDSTLKIQPAKLEDSAVYLCASSPSPGLAGNEQFFGPGTRLTVL.

In its sample, this clonotype was seen a few times. The chain carries TRBV4-2 and TRBJ1-6; D gene unclear. The V and J ends lost 4 bases and 9 bases respectively, with 19 bases between them. There are 16 residues in the CDR3. Per germline, CDR1 LGHNA and CDR2 YNFKEQ. The CDR3: CASSPDNLQVSSPLHF. CDR3 bases: TGTGCCAGCAGCCCAGACAACCTCCAGGTATCTTCACCCCTCCACTTT.

The chain recombines TRBV7-2 with TRBJ2-3, with 14 positions matching TRBD2. This CDR3 region has 17 residues. Germline V gene lookup returns CDR1 SGHTA and CDR2 FQGNSA. V lost 3 bases, J lost 6 bases, and 8 bases stayed unmatched. CDR3 nucleotides: TGTGCCAGCAGCTTTGGGACTAGCGGGGGCCCAACGGATACGCAGTATTTT. This encodes CASSFGTSGGPTDTQYF.

In regard to this clonotype: A much more abundant neighbour one base away suggests this may be a read error. CDR3 sequence reads: CASSLLGPGYTF. In nucleotides, the CDR3 is TGTGCCAGCAGTTTATTAGGGCCTGGCTACACCTTC. The V call is TRBV12-3 or TRBV12-4, the J call TRBJ1-2; D unresolved. V was trimmed by 2 bases and J by 7 bases, leaving 8 bases between them. This CDR3 spans 12 amino acids.

The rearrangement links TRBV4-2 to TRBJ2-4; possibly TRBD2 for D (5 bases). The ends were cut back, 8 bases at V and 5 bases at J, with 19 bases in the middle. Germline assignment: CDR1 LGHNA and CDR2 YNFKEQ. This CDR3 spans 15 amino acids. Written as DNA, the CDR3 is TGTGCCAGCGGACTGGCCGCTTCGGAGCAAAACATTCAGTACTTC. Translation: CASGLAASEQNIQYF.

This clonotype was seen just once. The V call is TRBV27, the J call TRBJ2-1, with 7 bases aligning to TRBD1. Trimming took 5 bases from V and 5 from J; bases not matched to a gene: 12. The CDR3 runs 16 residues. CDR1 MNHEY and CDR2 SMNVEV come from the germline V gene (reference sequence). CDR3 sequence (DNA): TGTGCCAGCAGTCTGATTAGGGGGCACGTGGACAATGAGCAGTTCTTC. This gives the protein CASSLIRGHVDNEQFF.

This clonotype was seen ten or more times. The gene calls are TRBV20-1 and TRBJ2-4, with D tentatively TRBD2 (6 bases). The germline V and J ends were trimmed by 6 bases and 1 base, with 13 bases remaining between them. This CDR3 region has 14 residues. Germline lookup yields CDR1 DFQATT and CDR2 SNEGSKA (reference sequence). The CDR3 DNA reads as TGCAGTGCACTATCTCGGGGGGCCAAAAACATTCAGTACTTC. Amino acids: CSALSRGAKNIQYF.

The chain has TRBV7-2 and TRBJ1-1, with a possible D match to TRBD1 (5 bases). The germline CDR1 and CDR2 sequences are SGHTA and FQGNSA. This CDR3 has 14 amino acids. V lost 4 bases, J lost 10 bases, and 19 bases lay in between. CDR3 amino acids: CASSSSRDLLGAFF. CDR3 nucleotide sequence: TGTGCCAGCAGCTCGTCCCGGGACCTACTTGGAGCTTTCTTT.

This clonotype was found a few times. This sequence joins TRBV4-1 and TRBJ2-7; possibly TRBD2 for D (6 bases). Germline V gene sequence: CDR1 MGHRA, CDR2 YSYEKL. V was cut by 2 bases and J by 6 bases, with 8 bases left in between. The CDR3 sequence is 12 residues long. CDR3 loop: CASSQPGGEQYF. The CDR3 coding sequence is TGCGCCAGCAGCCAACCCGGGGGCGAGCAGTACTTC.

This clonotype was picked up a small number of times. V is TRBV29-1 and J is TRBJ1-1; unclear D gene. With 2 bases removed from V and 1 base from J, the gap between germline ends came to 8 bases. CDR3 length: 13 residues. CDR1 is SQVTM, CDR2 ANQGSEA, per germline. The CDR3 region is CSVEIFENTEAFF. The CDR3 coding sequence is TGCAGCGTTGAAATCTTCGAGAACACTGAAGCTTTCTTT.

The sample holds a few counts of this clonotype. The chain links TRBV7-2 to TRBJ2-1, with TRBD1 as a possible D gene (5 bases). The V and J ends lost 2 bases and 9 bases respectively, with 11 bases between them. Germline lookup yields CDR1 SGHTA and CDR2 FQGNSA. The CDR3 runs 13 residues. In nucleotides, the CDR3 is TGTGCCAGCAGCTTAAGGACATGGGGTGAGCAGTTCTTC. Residues: CASSLRTWGEQFF.

This clonotype was seen more than once but under ten times. This sequence joins TRBV9 and TRBJ1-2; 7 bases map to TRBD1. Germline V CDR1 and CDR2: SGDLS, YYNGEE. There are 14 residues in the CDR3. The junction had 6 bases not matched to a gene; V was cut back by 4 bases and J by 3 bases. The CDR3 region has the DNA TGTGCCAGCAGCCAGGGGACAGACTACTATGGCTACACCTTC. It specifies CASSQGTDYYGYTF.

J is TRBJ1-4 and V is TRBV5-5; D gene ambiguous. Germline V gene data show CDR1 as SGHKS and CDR2 as YYEKEE (reference sequence). V was cut by 1 base and J by 14 bases, with 18 bases left in between. This CDR3 comprises 14 residues. The CDR3 loop is CASSLLPVMRDLFF. The CDR3 nucleotides are TGTGCCAGCAGCTTGTTACCGGTCATGCGGGATCTGTTTTTT.

The chain is built from TRBV11-2 and TRBJ2-3, with TRBD2 matching over 8 bases. The CDR3 runs 20 residues. Germline CDR1 is SGHAT and CDR2 is FQNNGV. The trim removed 4 bases at V and 5 bases at J, leaving 23 bases unmatched. The CDR3 is CASSSTLPTRTSRRIDTQYF. Here the CDR3 DNA reads TGTGCCAGCAGCTCTACTCTTCCCACAAGGACTAGCAGGAGGATAGATACGCAGTATTTT.

The chain has TRBV6-6 and TRBJ2-7; the match to TRBD2 covers 7 bases. The CDR3 length is 13 residues. The J segment lost 2 bases and the V segment lost 7 bases, leaving 5 bases of the junction unmatched. Germline CDR1 MNHNY, CDR2 SVGAGI (reference sequence). The CDR3 protein is CASISSGTYEQYF. The CDR3, as DNA: TGTGCCAGCATCTCCAGCGGGACCTACGAGCAGTACTTC.

The genes are TRBV15 and TRBJ2-3; D might be TRBD2 (6 bases). With 2 bases removed from V and 2 bases from J, the gap between germline ends came to 14 bases. The CDR3 has 16 residues. CDR1 is LNHNV and CDR2 is YYDKDF in the germline V gene (reference sequence). The CDR3 bases are TGTGCCACCAGCAGACAACTAGCAGTCGACACAGATACGCAGTATTTT. Translated, it gives CATSRQLAVDTDTQYF.

The chain uses TRBV24-1 and TRBJ2-5, with D hard to call. V shed 2 bases and J shed 3 bases, with 12 bases lying between them. The CDR3 runs 15 residues. Germline CDR1 reads KGHDR; CDR2 reads SFDVKD. Here the CDR3 reads CATSDYQGYKETQYF. In DNA, the CDR3 is TGTGCCACCAGTGATTATCAAGGTTATAAAGAGACCCAGTACTTC.

The chain joins TRBV7-2 to TRBJ1-1; possible D gene TRBD1, 6 bases. The V gene's germline CDR1 is SGHTA and CDR2 FQGNSA. CDR3 length: 16 residues. V was pared by 3 bases and J by 1 base, with 15 bases between. CDR3 sequence: CASSFARGARNTEAFF. The CDR3 coding sequence is TGTGCCAGCAGCTTCGCTCGGGGGGCGCGGAACACTGAAGCTTTCTTT.

This chain links TRBV20-1 with TRBJ2-3; tentatively, D is TRBD1 or TRBD2 (5 bases each). The V end was cut by 1 base, the J end by 0 bases, with 11 bases between. The CDR3 consists of 15 residues. Looked up from germline, CDR1 is DFQATT and CDR2 is SNEGSKA (reference sequence). CDR3 region: CSARGDPSSTDTQYF. As DNA, the CDR3 is TGCAGTGCTAGAGGGGACCCTTCTAGCACAGATACGCAGTATTTT.

This clonotype was seen only a few times. This chain connects TRBV5-6 to TRBJ2-2; perhaps TRBD1 as D (5 bases). The germline V gene has CDR1 SGHDT and CDR2 YYEEEE. CDR3 length equals 15 residues. V gave up 7 bases and J gave up 0 bases, with 13 bases separating them. The CDR3: CASRRRQPNTGELFF. CDR3 in DNA: TGTGCCAGCCGTCGTAGACAGCCGAACACCGGGGAGCTGTTTTTT. The entire variable domain, with the rest obtained from reference TRBV5-6 and TRBJ2-2, is as follows: DAGVTQSPTHLIKTRGQQVTLRCSPKSGHDTVSWYQQALGQGPQFIFQYYEEEERQRGNFPDRFSGHQFPNYSSELNVNALLLGDSALYLCASRRRQPNTGELFFGEGSRLTVL.

The V call is TRBV30, the J call TRBJ1-2; D not certain. This CDR3 is 11 amino acids long. V shed 2 bases and J shed 4 bases, with 5 bases lying between them. Germline loops: CDR1 GTSNPN, CDR2 SVGIG (reference sequence). The CDR3 sequence: CAWSLTYGYTF. The CDR3 region has the DNA TGTGCCTGGAGTTTGACCTATGGCTACACCTTC.

This clonotype was observed a few times. V usage is TRBV3-1 and J usage is TRBJ2-3, with D maybe TRBD2 (6 bases). Trimming removed 4 bases at V and 9 bases at J, with 11 bases between. The length of the CDR3 is 12 residues. Germline CDR1 and CDR2: LGHDT and YNNKEL (reference sequence). The CDR3 loop reads CASSLAGSTQYF. In nucleotides, the CDR3 is TGTGCCAGCAGCCTTGCGGGGTCGACGCAGTATTTT.

The CDR3 sequence is CSVPGTGINEKLFF. CDR3 nucleotides: TGCAGCGTTCCCGGGACAGGGATTAATGAAAAACTGTTTTTT. The gene calls are TRBV29-1 and TRBJ1-4; 9 bases line up with TRBD1. This CDR3 is 14 amino acids long. V trimming: 5 bases; J trimming: 4 bases; junction bases outside the gene matches: 5. CDR1 and CDR2 (germline): SQVTM, ANQGSEA.

The genes are TRBV2 and TRBJ2-4, with 8 bases that match TRBD1. The DNA matches TRBJ2-7 better at its end, which makes the J call doubtful. This CDR3 has 13 amino acids. CDR1 and CDR2 from the germline V gene are SNHLY and FYNNEI. The CDR3 protein is CANPGQDNYEQYF. The CDR3 bases are TGTGCCAACCCGGGACAGGACAACTACGAGCAGTACTTC.

This chain joins TRBV7-2 and TRBJ1-2; 7 bases align to TRBD1. J lost 5 bases, V lost 1 base, and 16 bases had no gene match. Germline assignment: CDR1 SGHTA and CDR2 FQGNSA. This CDR3 has 18 amino acids. CDR3 residues: CASSLVATGSQGEYGYTF. DNA of the CDR3: TGTGCCAGCAGCTTAGTTGCCACCGGGAGCCAGGGGGAATATGGCTACACCTTC.

The chain joins TRBV28 to TRBJ2-2; no definite D call. Germline V CDR1 and CDR2: MDHEN, SYDVKM. V lost 6 bases and J lost 3, with 11 bases in between. The CDR3 contains 14 residues. The CDR3 sequence: CASRLWTDTGELFF. CDR3 DNA: TGTGCCAGCAGGCTGTGGACGGACACCGGGGAGCTGTTTTTT.

V is TRBV27 and J is TRBJ2-1, with TRBD2 as a possible D gene (6 bases). Germline CDR1 and CDR2: MNHEY and SMNVEV (reference sequence). The V end was cut by 6 bases, the J end by 9 bases, with 18 bases between. The CDR3 spans 14 residues. CDR3 protein: CASSQRRDSREQFF. The CDR3 coding sequence is TGTGCCAGCAGCCAACGACGGGACTCTCGTGAGCAGTTCTTC.

The chain has TRBV5-1 and TRBJ1-2; D gene uncertain. The length of the CDR3 is 12 residues. CDR1 and CDR2 (germline): SGHRS, YFSETQ. V gave up 0 bases and J gave up 6 bases, with 6 bases separating them. The CDR3 is CASSLEADGYTF. The CDR3 nucleotides read TGCGCCAGCAGCTTGGAAGCGGATGGCTACACCTTC.

V usage is TRBV7-9 and J usage is TRBJ1-1, with D possibly TRBD1 on 6 matching bases. Between the trimmed V and J ends, which lost 0 bases and 5 bases, there was a span of 13 bases. Germline CDR1 and CDR2: SEHNR and FQNEAQ (reference sequence). CDR3 length: 15 residues. The CDR3 DNA reads as TGTGCCAGCAGCTTAGCCGCACAGGGAGCTACTGAAGCTTTCTTT. This gives the protein CASSLAAQGATEAFF. Drawing the rest from reference TRBV7-9 and TRBJ1-1, the complete variable domain is DTGVSQNPRHKITKRGQNVTFRCDPISEHNRLYWYRQTLGQGPEFLTYFQNEAQLEKSRLLSDRFSAERPKGSFSTLEIQRTEQGDSAMYLCASSLAAQGATEAFFGQGTRLTVV.

The genes are TRBV10-3 and TRBJ2-1, with TRBD1 matching over 10 bases. The CDR3 spans 15 residues. The V gene's germline CDR1 is ENHRY and CDR2 SYGVKD. V gave up 6 bases and J gave up 7 bases; unmatched junction bases: 9. DNA for the CDR3: TGTGCCATCAGGGGGGACAGGGGAATTGGGAATGAGCAGTTCTTC. Its protein product is CAIRGDRGIGNEQFF.